This is a list of T cell receptor beta chains from one sample in a study of cytomegalovirus exposure and HLA in healthy donors. Profiling relied on immunoSEQ multiplex PCR, and the TCRdb table lists in-frame clones only, not all of them. The data contain about 180,000 clones, less than 85% of them singletons. Sequencing was carried out using PBMCs. The receptors derive from a man aged 18 to 30 in good health and CMV-seropositive. Both conserved end residues are part of each CDR3. The D gene is left open where the match is weak. Clone size is stated in some rows and not others, as once, few, many or a class when expanded.

clone_size j_call d_call v_call cdr3_aa cdr3_nt
NA TRBJ1-1 NA TRBV10-2 CASSDQTGSEAFF TGCGCCAGCAGTGACCAAACAGGGTCTGAAGCTTTCTTT
NA TRBJ1-1 TRBD1 TRBV27 CASSLGQGNTEAFF TGTGCCAGCAGTTTGGGACAGGGGAACACTGAAGCTTTCTTT
NA TRBJ1-2 TRBD1 TRBV30 CAGARTGKAPGYTF TGTGCCGGAGCCCGGACAGGGAAGGCTCCTGGCTACACCTTC
NA TRBJ2-1 NA TRBV15 CATSRANNEQFF TGTGCCACCAGCAGGGCAAACAATGAGCAGTTCTTC
NA TRBJ2-7 NA TRBV6-5 CASSYSRPGTYEQYF TGTGCCAGCAGTTACTCCCGACCAGGGACCTACGAGCAGTACTTC
few TRBJ1-4 NA TRBV28 CASSLESGTNEKLFF TGTGCCAGCAGTTTAGAGAGCGGAACTAATGAAAAACTGTTTTTT
NA TRBJ2-3 TRBD1 TRBV28 CASSFGQGAGDTQYF TGTGCCAGCAGTTTTGGACAGGGGGCAGGGGATACGCAGTATTTT
NA TRBJ2-3 NA TRBV7-9 CASSPPVTDTQYF TGTGCCAGCAGCCCCCCCGTGACAGATACGCAGTATTTT
NA TRBJ2-7 TRBD2 TRBV7-2 CASSWTSGNYEQYF TGTGCCAGCAGCTGGACTAGCGGGAACTACGAGCAGTACTTC
NA TRBJ2-1 TRBD1 TRBV29-1 CSVGGGGYEQFF TGCAGCGTTGGAGGGGGCGGGTATGAGCAGTTCTTC